The clone carrying this T cell receptor beta chain was seen ten or more times. Germline V gives CDR1 MNHNY, CDR2 SVGAGI (reference sequence). V was pared by 0 bases and J by 4 bases, with 10 bases between. The CDR3 contains 15 residues. PBMCs came from around 10 ml fresh peripheral blood. There were TCR beta CDR3 regions amplified from RNA transcripts. When the TCR CDR3 underwent first-round RT-PCR, the HTBI primer set was used. Each CDR3 protein is one row after TCRdb ran MiXCR on the multiplex PCR reads. The table lists 300,000 or so distinct CDR3 sequences, around 23% of them singletons, with around 45% in the top ten. The data are from a study of T cells in Graves' hyperthyroidism and ophthalmopathy.

The chain uses TRBV6-6 and TRBJ2-1; D gene unclear. The receptor was isolated from a woman aged 50 to 60 with Graves' hyperthyroidism. The sample taken for sequencing was blood. CDR3 amino acids: CASSYSRASYNEQFF. As DNA, the CDR3 is TGTGCCAGCAGTTACTCAAGGGCGTCATACAATGAGCAGTTCTTC.